This T cell receptor beta chain was documented in a study of T cells in Graves' hyperthyroidism and ophthalmopathy. This clonotype has just a few counts. TCR beta CDR3 region amplification was performed from RNA transcripts. The study used the HTBI primer set for a first-round RT-PCR of the TCR CDR3. TCRdb used MiXCR to reprocess the multiplex PCR reads, holding one entry per CDR3 protein. The sample has some 490,000 distinct CDR3 sequences, approximately 23% seen once. A NOSPECS grade of at least 4, a Clinical Activity Score of at least 3 and duration under 3 months were recorded in ophthalmopathy patients. The germline CDR1 and CDR2 sequences are KGHDR and SFDVKD. Losses at the gene ends were 0 bases for V and 5 bases for J; bases not matched to a gene: 9. The CDR3 spans 17 residues.

Sequenced: blood. The TCR was taken from a woman between 65 and 79 years old with Graves' ophthalmopathy. The chain recombines TRBV24-1 with TRBJ2-1; 7 nucleotides agree with TRBD1. The CDR3 coding sequence is TGTGCCACCAGTGATTTGCAAGTGACAGGGAAGCACAATGAGCAGTTCTTC. Protein product: CATSDLQVTGKHNEQFF.